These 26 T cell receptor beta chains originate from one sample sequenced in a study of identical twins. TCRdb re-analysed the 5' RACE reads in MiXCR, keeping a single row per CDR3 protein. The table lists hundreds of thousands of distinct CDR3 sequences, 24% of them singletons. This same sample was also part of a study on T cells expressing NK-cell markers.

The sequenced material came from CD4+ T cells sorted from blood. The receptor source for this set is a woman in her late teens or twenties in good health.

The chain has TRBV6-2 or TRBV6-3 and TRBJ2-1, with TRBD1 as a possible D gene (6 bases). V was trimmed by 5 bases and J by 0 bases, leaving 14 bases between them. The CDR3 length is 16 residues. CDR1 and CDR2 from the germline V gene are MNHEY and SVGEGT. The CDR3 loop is CASSGLGATSYNEQFF. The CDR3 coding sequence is TGTGCCAGCAGTGGGTTGGGGGCTACCTCCTACAATGAGCAGTTCTTC.

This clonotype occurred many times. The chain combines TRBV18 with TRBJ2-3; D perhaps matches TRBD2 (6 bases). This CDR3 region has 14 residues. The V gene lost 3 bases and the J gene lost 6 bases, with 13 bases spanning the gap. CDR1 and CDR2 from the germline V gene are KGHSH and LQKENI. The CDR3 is CASSPGTGGDTQYF. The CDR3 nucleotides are TGTGCCAGCTCACCTGGGACCGGGGGTGATACGCAGTATTTT.

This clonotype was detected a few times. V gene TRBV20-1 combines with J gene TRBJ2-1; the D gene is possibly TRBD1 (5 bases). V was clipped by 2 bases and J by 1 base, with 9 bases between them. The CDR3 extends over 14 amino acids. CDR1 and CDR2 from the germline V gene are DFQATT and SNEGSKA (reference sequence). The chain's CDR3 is CSARSRTSYNEQFF. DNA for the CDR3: TGCAGTGCTAGATCCAGGACATCCTACAATGAGCAGTTCTTC.

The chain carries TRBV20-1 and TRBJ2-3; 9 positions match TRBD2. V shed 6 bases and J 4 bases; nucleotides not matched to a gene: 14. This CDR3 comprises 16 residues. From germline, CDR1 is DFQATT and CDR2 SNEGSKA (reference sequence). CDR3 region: CSAEARSGSFADTQYF. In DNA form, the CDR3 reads TGCAGTGCCGAGGCTCGTAGCGGGAGTTTTGCAGATACGCAGTATTTT.

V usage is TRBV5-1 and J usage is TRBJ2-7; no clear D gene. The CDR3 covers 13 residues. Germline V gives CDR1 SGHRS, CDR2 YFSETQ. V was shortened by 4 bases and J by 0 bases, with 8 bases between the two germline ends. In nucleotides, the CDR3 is TGCGCCAGCAGCCCACCTGTCTCCTACGAGCAGTACTTC. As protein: CASSPPVSYEQYF.

Here the CDR3 DNA reads TGTGCCAGCAGCTCCCTTACGGGGGGCGGGAGGTCCTACGAGCAGTACTTC. Translation: CASSSLTGGGRSYEQYF. The rearrangement links TRBV7-9 to TRBJ2-7; 8 bases match TRBD2. V shed 4 bases and J 1 base; nucleotides not matched to a gene: 12. The CDR3 is made up of 17 amino acids. Looked up from germline, CDR1 is SEHNR and CDR2 is FQNEAQ (reference sequence).

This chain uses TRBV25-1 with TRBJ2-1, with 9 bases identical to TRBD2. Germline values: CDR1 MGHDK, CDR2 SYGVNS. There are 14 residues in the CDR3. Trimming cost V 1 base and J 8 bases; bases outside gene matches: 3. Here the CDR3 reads CASSELGGRDEQFF. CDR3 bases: TGTGCCAGCAGTGAATTGGGCGGGAGGGATGAGCAGTTCTTC.

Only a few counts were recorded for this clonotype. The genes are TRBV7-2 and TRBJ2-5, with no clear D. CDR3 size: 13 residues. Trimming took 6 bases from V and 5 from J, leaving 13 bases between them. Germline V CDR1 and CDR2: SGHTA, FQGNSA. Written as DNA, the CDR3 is TGTGCCAGCAGTTTTAGCACTTTGGAGACCCAGTACTTC. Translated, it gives CASSFSTLETQYF.

This CDR3 is CSGIPGRMTYEQYF. The CDR3 nucleotides read TGCAGTGGCATACCGGGACGGATGACCTACGAGCAGTACTTC. The chain has TRBV20-1 and TRBJ2-7; D tentatively reads TRBD1 or TRBD2 (5 bases each). Germline V lookup: CDR1 DFQATT, CDR2 SNEGSKA (reference sequence). There are 14 residues in the CDR3. V was clipped by 7 bases and J by 2 bases, with 18 bases between them.

CDR3 protein: CSASPDLRGEQYF. In DNA, the CDR3 is TGCAGTGCTAGTCCCGATTTACGGGGGGAGCAGTACTTC. The J gene is TRBJ2-7, the V gene TRBV20-1; tentative D call: TRBD2 (6 bases). The germline gives CDR1 DFQATT, CDR2 SNEGSKA (reference sequence). V was clipped by 3 bases and J by 7 bases, with 16 bases between them. The CDR3 is 13 amino acids.

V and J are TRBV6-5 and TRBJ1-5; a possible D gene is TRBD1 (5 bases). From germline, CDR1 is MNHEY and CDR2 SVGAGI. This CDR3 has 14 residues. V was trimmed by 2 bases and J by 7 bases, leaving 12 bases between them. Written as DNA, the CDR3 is TGTGCCAGCAGTTACGAGGGGAGGACACAGCCCCAGCATTTT. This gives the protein CASSYEGRTQPQHF.

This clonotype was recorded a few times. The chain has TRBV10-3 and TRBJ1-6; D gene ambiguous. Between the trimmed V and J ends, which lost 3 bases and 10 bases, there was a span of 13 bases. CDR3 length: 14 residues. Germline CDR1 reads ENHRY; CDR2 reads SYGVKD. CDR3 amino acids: CAISEGPRGSPLHF. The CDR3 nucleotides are TGTGCCATCAGTGAAGGACCGAGAGGATCACCCCTCCACTTT.

The CDR3 loop reads CAIRTSMAGDNEQFF. In DNA, the CDR3 is TGTGCCATCAGGACAAGTATGGCTGGTGACAATGAGCAGTTCTTC. The chain links TRBV10-3 to TRBJ2-1; D uncertain. The CDR3 consists of 15 residues. Germline lookup yields CDR1 ENHRY and CDR2 SYGVKD. The ends were cut back, 6 bases at V and 5 bases at J, with 17 bases in the middle.

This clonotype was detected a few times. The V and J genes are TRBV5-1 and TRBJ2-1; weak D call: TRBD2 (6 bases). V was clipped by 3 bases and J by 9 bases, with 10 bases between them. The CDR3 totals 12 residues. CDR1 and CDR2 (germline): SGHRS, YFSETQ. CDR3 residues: CASSSGEAEQFF. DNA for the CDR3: TGCGCCAGCAGCTCCGGGGAGGCTGAGCAGTTCTTC. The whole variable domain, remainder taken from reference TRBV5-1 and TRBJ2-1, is KAGVTQTPRYLIKTRGQQVTLSCSPISGHRSVSWYQQTPGQGLQFLFEYFSETQRNKGNFPGRFSGRQFSNSRSEMNVSTLELGDSALYLCASSSGEAEQFFGPGTRLTVL.

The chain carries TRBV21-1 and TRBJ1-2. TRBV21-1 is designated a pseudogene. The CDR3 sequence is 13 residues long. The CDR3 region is CASSKTKGDGYTF. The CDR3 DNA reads TGTGCCAGCAGCAAAACGAAGGGTGATGGCTACACCTTC.

CDR3 sequence: CASRGVGSGNTIYF. In DNA form, the CDR3 reads TGTGCCAGCAGAGGGGTGGGTTCTGGAAACACCATATATTTT. The chain carries TRBV12-3 or TRBV12-4 and TRBJ1-3, with D possibly TRBD1 on 5 matching bases. This CDR3 contains 14 residues. V was shortened by 6 bases and J by 1 base, with 10 bases between the two germline ends.

For the CDR3, the DNA is TGCGCCAGCAGCCAAGATTCGCCGAATAGCAATCAGCCCCAGCATTTT. Translation: CASSQDSPNSNQPQHF. The chain joins TRBV4-3 to TRBJ1-5; D is undetermined. This CDR3 contains 16 residues. The germline V and J ends were trimmed by 0 bases and 0 bases, with 9 bases remaining between them. The V gene's germline CDR1 is LGHNA and CDR2 YSLEER.

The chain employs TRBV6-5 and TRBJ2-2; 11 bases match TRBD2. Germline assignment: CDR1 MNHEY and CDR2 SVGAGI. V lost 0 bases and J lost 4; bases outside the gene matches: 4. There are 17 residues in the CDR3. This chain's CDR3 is CASSYSRLAGSTGELFF. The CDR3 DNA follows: TGTGCCAGCAGTTACTCGAGACTAGCGGGGAGCACCGGGGAGCTGTTTTTT.

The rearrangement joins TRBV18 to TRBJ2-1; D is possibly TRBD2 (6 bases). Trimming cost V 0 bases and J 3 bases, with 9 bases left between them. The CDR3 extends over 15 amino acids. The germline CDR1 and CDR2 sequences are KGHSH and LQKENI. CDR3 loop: CASSPPSGFYNEQFF. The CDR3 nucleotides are TGTGCCAGCTCACCACCTAGCGGCTTCTACAATGAGCAGTTCTTC. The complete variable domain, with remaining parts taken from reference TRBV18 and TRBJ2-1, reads NAGVMQNPRHLVRRRGQEARLRCSPMKGHSHVYWYRQLPEEGLKFMVYLQKENIIDESGMPKERFSAEFPKEGPSILRIQQVVRGDSAAYFCASSPPSGFYNEQFFGPGTRLTVL.

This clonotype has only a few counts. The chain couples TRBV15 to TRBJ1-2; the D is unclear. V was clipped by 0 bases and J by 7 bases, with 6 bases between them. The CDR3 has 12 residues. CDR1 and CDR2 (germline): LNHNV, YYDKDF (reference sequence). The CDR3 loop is CATSRDGSGYTF. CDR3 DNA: TGTGCCACCAGCAGAGACGGGTCTGGCTACACCTTC.

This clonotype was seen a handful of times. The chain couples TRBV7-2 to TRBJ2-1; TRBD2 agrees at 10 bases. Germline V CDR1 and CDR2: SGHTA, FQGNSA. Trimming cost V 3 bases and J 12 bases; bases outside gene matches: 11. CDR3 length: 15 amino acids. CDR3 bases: TGTGCCAGCAGCTTGATGTCTAGCGGGAGAGTGGTGCAGTTCTTC. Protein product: CASSLMSSGRVVQFF.

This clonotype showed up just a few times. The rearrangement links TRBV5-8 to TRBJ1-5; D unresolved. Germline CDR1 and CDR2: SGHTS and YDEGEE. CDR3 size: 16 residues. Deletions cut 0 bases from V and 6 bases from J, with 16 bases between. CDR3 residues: CASSLEGGRVGQPQHF. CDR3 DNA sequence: TGTGCCAGCAGCTTGGAGGGAGGTAGGGTCGGTCAGCCCCAGCATTTT. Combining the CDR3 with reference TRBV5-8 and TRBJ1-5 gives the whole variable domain EAGVTQSPTHLIKTRGQQATLRCSPISGHTSVYWYQQALGLGLQFLLWYDEGEERNRGNFPPRFSGRQFPNYSSELNVNALELEDSALYLCASSLEGGRVGQPQHFGDGTRLSIL.

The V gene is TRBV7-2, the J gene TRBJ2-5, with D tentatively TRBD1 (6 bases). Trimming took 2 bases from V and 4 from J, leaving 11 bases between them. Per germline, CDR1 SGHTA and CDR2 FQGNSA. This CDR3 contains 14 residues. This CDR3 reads CASSLQGTVETQYF. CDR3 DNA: TGTGCCAGCAGCTTACAGGGGACGGTAGAGACCCAGTACTTC. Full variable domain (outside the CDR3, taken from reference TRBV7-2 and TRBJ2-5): GAGVSQSPSNKVTEKGKDVELRCDPISGHTALYWYRQSLGQGLEFLIYFQGNSAPDKSGLPSDRFSAERTGGSVSTLTIQRTQQEDSAVYLCASSLQGTVETQYFGPGTRLLVL.

CDR3 bases: TGTGCCAGCTCACCACCGGGACAGGGTGGCACCGGGGAGCTGTTTTTT. Protein sequence: CASSPPGQGGTGELFF. The chain links TRBV18 to TRBJ2-2, with TRBD1 matching 9 bases. The length of the CDR3 is 16 residues. From germline, CDR1 is KGHSH and CDR2 LQKENI. Trimming at V came to 0 bases and at J to 4 bases, leaving 3 bases not matched to a gene.

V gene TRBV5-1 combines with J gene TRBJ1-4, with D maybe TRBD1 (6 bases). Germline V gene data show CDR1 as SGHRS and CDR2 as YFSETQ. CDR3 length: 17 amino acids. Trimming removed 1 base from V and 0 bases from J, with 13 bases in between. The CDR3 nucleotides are TGCGCCAGCAGCTTGCAGGGGCGTCTTGCAACTAATGAAAAACTGTTTTTT. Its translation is CASSLQGRLATNEKLFF. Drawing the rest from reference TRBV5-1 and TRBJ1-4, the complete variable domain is KAGVTQTPRYLIKTRGQQVTLSCSPISGHRSVSWYQQTPGQGLQFLFEYFSETQRNKGNFPGRFSGRQFSNSRSEMNVSTLELGDSALYLCASSLQGRLATNEKLFFGSGTQLSVL.

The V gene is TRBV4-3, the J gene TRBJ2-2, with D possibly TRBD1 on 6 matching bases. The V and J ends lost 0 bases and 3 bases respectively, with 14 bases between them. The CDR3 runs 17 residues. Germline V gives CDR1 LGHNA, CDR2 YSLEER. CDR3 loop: CASSQDLKGGYTGELFF. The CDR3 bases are TGCGCCAGCAGCCAAGATCTGAAAGGGGGTTACACCGGGGAGCTGTTTTTT.